These T cell receptor beta chains were read from a single sample in a study of T cell therapy after organ transplantation. Some clones are missing from TCRdb's copy, which holds only in-frame ones; the method was immunoSEQ multiplex PCR. The top ten clones hold approximately 33% of a sample with around 19,000 clones, less than 90% of them seen once. These receptors are not linked to any known antigen. Sequencing was performed on CD8+ T cells from blood, taken after autologous CMV-specific T cell therapy. The receptors here all came from a human patient who had received a solid organ transplant and had CMV disease. The graft donor may be the source of some T cells. Both conserved end residues are part of each CDR3. The order of the fields is J gene, V gene, CDR3 length, D gene, clone size, CDR3 protein, CDR3 DNA. The D gene is left open where the match is weak. Expanded clones are given a class, and other clones once, few, many or no size at all.

J: TRBJ1-1; V: TRBV6-5; length: 11; D: -; size: -; CDR3: CASMGGGEAFF; DNA: TGTGCCAGCATGGGGGGGGGTGAAGCTTTCTTT
J: TRBJ2-5; V: TRBV14; length: 17; D: TRBD2; size: -; CDR3: CASSQEEGLASQETQYF; DNA: TGTGCCAGCAGCCAAGAGGAGGGACTAGCGAGCCAAGAGACCCAGTACTTC
J: TRBJ2-4; V: TRBV19; length: 16; D: -; size: -; CDR3: CASSIEARGLFNIQYF; DNA: TGTGCCAGTAGTATAGAAGCCCGGGGTTTGTTTAACATTCAGTACTTC
J: TRBJ2-7; V: TRBV5-8; length: 15; D: TRBD1; size: -; CDR3: CASSFEDRWIREQYF; DNA: TGTGCCAGCAGCTTCGAGGACAGGTGGATACGAGAGCAGTACTTC
J: TRBJ2-7; V: TRBV4-3; length: 20; D: TRBD2; size: -; CDR3: CASSRPVGRKPAGDRYEQYF; DNA: TGCGCCAGCAGCCGCCCCGTAGGGAGAAAGCCAGCGGGGGACCGCTACGAGCAGTACTTC
J: TRBJ1-5; V: TRBV7-9; length: 18; D: TRBD1; size: -; CDR3: CASSSSRDRVGRNQPQHF; DNA: TGTGCCAGCAGCTCGTCCCGGGACAGGGTTGGGCGCAATCAGCCCCAGCATTTT
J: TRBJ1-1; V: TRBV29-1; length: 13; D: -; size: -; CDR3: CSVEMGVLTEAFF; DNA: TGCAGCGTTGAAATGGGTGTATTGACTGAAGCTTTCTTT
J: TRBJ2-5; V: TRBV28; length: 15; D: -; size: once; CDR3: CASSLVRGDQETQYF; DNA: TGTGCCAGCAGTCTAGTACGGGGCGACCAAGAGACCCAGTACTTC
J: TRBJ2-3; V: TRBV30; length: 12; D: TRBD2; size: -; CDR3: CARLADTDTQYF; DNA: TGTGCCCGTCTAGCGGACACAGATACGCAGTATTTT
J: TRBJ2-7; V: TRBV14; length: 15; D: -; size: -; CDR3: CASSQGWGGYYEQYF; DNA: TGTGCCAGCAGCCAAGGATGGGGGGGCTATTACGAGCAGTACTTC
J: TRBJ1-5; V: TRBV6-5; length: 13; D: -; size: -; CDR3: CASSDASNQPQHF; DNA: TGTGCCAGCAGTGACGCTTCTAATCAGCCCCAGCATTTT
J: TRBJ2-3; V: TRBV4-3; length: 17; D: -; size: -; CDR3: CASSQDSWEALTDTQYF; DNA: TGCGCCAGCAGCCAAGACTCCTGGGAGGCCCTCACAGATACGCAGTATTTT
J: TRBJ1-1; V: TRBV29-1; length: 13; D: -; size: -; CDR3: CSVDPGTGVGAFF; DNA: TGCAGCGTTGACCCAGGGACCGGGGTAGGGGCTTTCTTT
J: TRBJ1-2; V: TRBV5-1; length: 15; D: -; size: -; CDR3: CASSLGTSGAYGYTF; DNA: TGCGCCAGCAGCTTGGGTACTTCAGGGGCCTATGGCTACACCTTC
J: TRBJ2-3; V: TRBV27; length: 15; D: -; size: -; CDR3: CASSTFGGPTDTQYF; DNA: TGTGCCAGCAGCACCTTCGGGGGCCCCACAGATACGCAGTATTTT
J: TRBJ2-7; V: TRBV27; length: 15; D: TRBD2; size: -; CDR3: CASRSGLAGLYEQYF; DNA: TGTGCCAGCAGGTCGGGACTAGCGGGACTATACGAGCAGTACTTC
J: TRBJ2-7; V: TRBV28; length: 14; D: -; size: -; CDR3: CASNGRGPFYEQYF; DNA: TGTGCCAGCAATGGGAGGGGGCCCTTTTACGAGCAGTACTTC
J: TRBJ2-1; V: TRBV7-9; length: 13; D: -; size: once; CDR3: CASSLALEDKLFF; DNA: TGTGCCAGCAGCTTAGCCCTTGAGGACAAGCTATTCTTC
J: TRBJ2-6; V: TRBV6-1; length: 15; D: TRBD1; size: -; CDR3: CASSEGQGGANVLTF; DNA: TGTGCCAGCAGTGAAGGACAGGGTGGGGCCAACGTCCTGACTTTC
J: TRBJ1-1; V: TRBV5-5; length: 14; D: -; size: -; CDR3: CASTSSNLNTEAFF; DNA: TGTGCCAGCACCTCCAGCAACTTGAACACTGAAGCTTTCTTT
J: TRBJ2-7; V: TRBV19; length: 14; D: TRBD1; size: -; CDR3: CASSIWGTDYEQYF; DNA: TGTGCCAGTAGCATCTGGGGGACAGACTACGAGCAGTACTTC
J: TRBJ2-2; V: TRBV25-1; length: 15; D: -; size: -; CDR3: CASSAVTGPSGELFF; DNA: TGTGCCAGCAGTGCAGTGACAGGTCCCTCCGGGGAGCTGTTTTTT
J: TRBJ2-1; V: TRBV30; length: 12; D: TRBD1; size: -; CDR3: CAWSATGGEQFF; DNA: TGTGCCTGGAGTGCTACAGGGGGTGAGCAGTTCTTC
J: TRBJ1-2; V: TRBV7-8; length: 14; D: TRBD1; size: -; CDR3: CASSAQGEVYGYTF; DNA: TGTGCCAGCAGCGCGCAGGGGGAGGTCTATGGCTACACCTTC
J: TRBJ1-1; V: TRBV6-5; length: 13; D: -; size: -; CDR3: CASSYTPDTEAFF; DNA: TGTGCCAGCAGTTACACCCCGGACACTGAAGCTTTCTTT
J: TRBJ2-7; V: TRBV28; length: 15; D: TRBD1; size: -; CDR3: CASSLGTGDSYEQYF; DNA: TGTGCCAGCAGTTTAGGGACAGGGGACTCATACGAGCAGTACTTC
J: TRBJ2-2; V: TRBV30; length: 13; D: -; size: -; CDR3: CAWTGLGPGELFF; DNA: TGTGCCTGGACCGGCCTTGGGCCCGGGGAGCTGTTTTTT
J: TRBJ2-1; V: TRBV10-3; length: 10; D: -; size: -; CDR3: CAILNNEQFF; DNA: TGTGCCATACTCAACAATGAGCAGTTCTTC
J: TRBJ2-5; V: TRBV7-8; length: 16; D: -; size: -; CDR3: CASSLRDFTYQETQYF; DNA: TGTGCCAGCAGCCTCCGGGACTTCACATACCAAGAGACCCAGTACTTC
J: TRBJ2-7; V: TRBV4-3; length: 14; D: -; size: -; CDR3: CASSPDRQSYEQYF; DNA: TGCGCCAGCAGCCCCGACAGACAATCCTACGAGCAGTACTTC
J: TRBJ1-4; V: TRBV15; length: 14; D: TRBD1; size: -; CDR3: CATRTGTTNEKLFF; DNA: TGTGCCACGAGGACAGGGACAACTAATGAAAAACTGTTTTTT
J: TRBJ2-1; V: TRBV5-1; length: 15; D: TRBD1; size: -; CDR3: CASSQRQGQNNEQFF; DNA: TGCGCCAGCAGCCAGCGACAGGGGCAAAACAATGAGCAGTTCTTC